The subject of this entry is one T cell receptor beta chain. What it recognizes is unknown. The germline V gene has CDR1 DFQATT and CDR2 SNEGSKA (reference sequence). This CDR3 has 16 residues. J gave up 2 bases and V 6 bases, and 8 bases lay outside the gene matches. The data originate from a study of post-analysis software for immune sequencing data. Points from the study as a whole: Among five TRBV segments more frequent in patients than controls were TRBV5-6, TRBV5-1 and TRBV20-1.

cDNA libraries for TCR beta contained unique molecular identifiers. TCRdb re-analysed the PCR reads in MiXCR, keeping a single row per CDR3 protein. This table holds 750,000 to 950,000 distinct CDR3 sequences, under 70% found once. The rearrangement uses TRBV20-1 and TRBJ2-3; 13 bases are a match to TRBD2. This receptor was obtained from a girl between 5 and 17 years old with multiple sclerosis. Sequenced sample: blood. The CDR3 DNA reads TGCAGTGCATCTCCGGGACTAGCGGGATTCACAGATACGCAGTATTTT. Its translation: CSASPGLAGFTDTQYF.